Following are 14 T cell receptor beta chains from one sample sequenced in a study of blood T cell repertoires in COVID-19. The data were produced by immunoSEQ multiplex PCR, yet TCRdb's version contains in-frame clones alone and is incomplete. The sample yields nearly 30,000 clones, about 88% seen once. Material: peripheral blood. These receptors came from a man in his 70s with active or convalescent COVID-19.

This clone was observed once. The chain is built from TRBV3-1 (or the pseudogene TRBV3-2) and TRBJ2-5, with a weak D call TRBD2 (5 bases). V lost 2 bases and J lost 2, with 21 bases in between. Germline CDR1 LGHDT, CDR2 YNNKEL (reference sequence). The length of the CDR3 is 18 residues. The CDR3 DNA sequence: TGTGCCAGCAGCCAACCACTCGGGGTAAAAGGACCTCAAGAGACCCAGTACTTC. It translates to CASSQPLGVKGPQETQYF.

The table lists this clone with a few counts. The rearrangement joins TRBV14 to TRBJ1-2; TRBD1 matches 9 bases. Germline values: CDR1 SGHDN, CDR2 FVKESK. Trimming at V came to 0 bases and at J to 6 bases, leaving 8 bases not matched to a gene. The CDR3 runs to 16 residues. The CDR3 loop is CASSQEANRGPDGYTF. As DNA, the CDR3 is TGTGCCAGCAGCCAAGAGGCAAACAGGGGGCCAGATGGCTACACCTTC.

This chain connects TRBV5-4 to TRBJ1-1, with TRBD1 matching 8 bases. CDR3 length: 14 residues. Looked up from germline, CDR1 is SGHNT and CDR2 is YYREEE (reference sequence). V lost 5 bases and J lost 4; bases outside the gene matches: 7. The CDR3 coding sequence is TGTGCCAGCAGGGGGCGGCAGGGGGCCACTGAAGCTTTCTTT. It yields the protein CASRGRQGATEAFF. The full variable domain, its missing parts supplied by reference TRBV5-4 and TRBJ1-1, is ETGVTQSPTHLIKTRGQQVTLRCSSQSGHNTVSWYQQALGQGPQFIFQYYREEENGRGNFPPRFSGLQFPNYSSELNVNALELDDSALYLCASRGRQGATEAFFGQGTRLTVV.

In nucleotides, the CDR3 is TGCGCCAGCAGCCAAGACACGGTGAACAATGAGCAGTTCTTC. It translates to CASSQDTVNNEQFF. The chain combines TRBV4-3 with TRBJ2-1; no definite D call. CDR3 length: 14 residues. Trimming stripped 0 bases from V and 5 bases from J, with 8 bases between. Germline loops: CDR1 LGHNA, CDR2 YSLEER.

The chain recombines TRBV9 with TRBJ2-3; tentative D call: TRBD2 (6 bases). The CDR3 is 15 residues long. Germline loops: CDR1 SGDLS, CDR2 YYNGEE. V was cut by 3 bases and J by 0 bases, with 11 bases left in between. For the CDR3, the DNA is TGTGCCAGCAGCGGGACTGGGACTAGCACAGATACGCAGTATTTT. As protein: CASSGTGTSTDTQYF.

The genes are TRBV18 and TRBJ2-2; 7 bases match TRBD2. The CDR3 has 12 amino acids. CDR1 is KGHSH, CDR2 LQKENI, per germline. V lost 3 bases, J lost 13 bases, and 5 bases stayed unmatched. In DNA form, the CDR3 reads TGTGCCAGCTCACCCGGACTAGAAGGGCTGTTTTTT. Translated, it gives CASSPGLEGLFF.

The V and J genes are TRBV19 and TRBJ1-3; 7 positions agree with TRBD1. CDR3 length equals 16 residues. Germline assignment: CDR1 LNHDA and CDR2 SQIVND (reference sequence). The V and J ends lost 3 bases and 0 bases, in that order; junction bases with no gene match: 5. The CDR3 reads CASSIPGQRSGNTIYF. In DNA, the CDR3 is TGTGCCAGTAGTATTCCGGGACAGCGCTCTGGAAACACCATATATTTT.

This clone was seen once. This sequence joins TRBV28 and TRBJ2-7; the match to TRBD2 covers 12 bases. The CDR3 is 19 residues long. Per the germline V gene, CDR1 is MDHEN and CDR2 is SYDVKM. The junction had 21 bases not matched to a gene; V was cut back by 10 bases and J by 2 bases. CDR3 DNA sequence: TGTGCCACCGTACCCCCTACAAAATTAAGGACTAGCGGGACCTACGAGCAGTACGTC. This codes for CATVPPTKLRTSGTYEQYV.

The V call is TRBV7-2, the J call TRBJ2-3; a weak D match, TRBD2 (5 bases). CDR3 length: 16 amino acids. V shed 5 bases and J shed 0 bases, with 15 bases lying between them. Germline CDR1 and CDR2: SGHTA and FQGNSA. Here the CDR3 reads CASSLRAAKSTDTQYF. For the CDR3, the DNA is TGTGCCAGCAGCCTGCGGGCAGCTAAAAGCACAGATACGCAGTATTTT.

The chain links TRBV18 to TRBJ1-2; 7 bases fit TRBD1. Germline values: CDR1 KGHSH, CDR2 LQKENI. This CDR3 has 15 residues. The V and J ends lost 3 bases and 0 bases, in that order; junction bases with no gene match: 4. CDR3 amino acids: CASSPYQGANYGYTF. In DNA, the CDR3 is TGTGCCAGCTCACCGTATCAGGGGGCTAACTATGGCTACACCTTC.

The J gene is TRBJ1-5, the V gene TRBV19, with a tentative D call TRBD1 (5 bases). The germline CDR1 and CDR2 sequences are LNHDA and SQIVND (reference sequence). V lost 1 base to trimming and J lost 3 bases, with 13 bases between them. The length of the CDR3 is 16 residues. The DNA for the CDR3 is TGTGCCAGTAGTATAGGTCCGGGCAGGGCCAATCAGCCCCAGCATTTT. It is translated as CASSIGPGRANQPQHF.

The chain uses TRBV19 and TRBJ1-5; 9 nucleotides agree with TRBD1. Germline V lookup: CDR1 LNHDA, CDR2 SQIVND (reference sequence). The junction had 7 bases not matched to a gene; V was cut back by 3 bases and J by 7 bases. The CDR3 contains 15 residues. The CDR3 protein is CASSMGTGGGQPQHF. The CDR3 coding sequence is TGTGCCAGTAGTATGGGAACAGGGGGCGGCCAGCCCCAGCATTTT.

The V gene is TRBV5-4, the J gene TRBJ2-7; 7 positions match TRBD1. CDR3 length: 15 amino acids. Unmatched junction bases numbered 10, after V lost 5 bases and J lost 2 bases. The germline CDR1 and CDR2 sequences are SGHNT and YYREEE (reference sequence). DNA of the CDR3: TGTGCCAGCAGACCGGGACAGCCAGGGCCCTACGAGCAGTACTTC. It is translated as CASRPGQPGPYEQYF.

Only one count was recorded for this clone. The gene calls are TRBV12-3 or TRBV12-4 and TRBJ2-5; D is unclear. CDR3 length: 12 residues. V lost 6 bases and J lost 4, with 9 bases in between. CDR3 nucleotides: TGTGCCAGCAGCCTCTATCGAGAGACCCAGTACTTC. Amino acids: CASSLYRETQYF.